Below, 24 T cell receptor beta chains from the same sample are listed, as sequenced in a study of T cells in Graves' hyperthyroidism and ophthalmopathy. It was RNA transcripts that yielded the amplified TCR beta CDR3 regions. HTBI primers were the set used in a first-round RT-PCR of the TCR CDR3. TCRdb itself ran the multiplex PCR reads through MiXCR, one entry per CDR3 protein. The data contain more than 550,000 distinct CDR3 sequences, approximately 15% of them singletons. What was sequenced was blood. Receptors were obtained from a man in his fifties with Graves' hyperthyroidism.

This clonotype has ten or more counts. The V and J genes are TRBV11-2 and TRBJ2-2, with TRBD2 as a possible D gene (6 bases). The CDR3 totals 14 residues. Germline V gene data show CDR1 as SGHAT and CDR2 as FQNNGV. Trimming removed 1 base at V and 4 bases at J, with 7 bases between. The CDR3 coding sequence is TGTGCCAGCAGCTTAGTGCGGGGCACCGGGGAGCTGTTTTTT. Protein sequence: CASSLVRGTGELFF.

Only a few counts were recorded for this clonotype. V is TRBV19 and J is TRBJ1-5, with 8 bases that match TRBD1. CDR1 LNHDA and CDR2 SQIVND come from the germline V gene (reference sequence). The CDR3 sequence is 15 residues long. V was pared by 4 bases and J by 5 bases, with 7 bases of the junction left unmatched. CDR3 nucleotide sequence: TGTGCCAGTAGTAGGACAGGGAAGTTCGATCAGCCCCAGCATTTT. Amino acid sequence: CASSRTGKFDQPQHF.

This clonotype occurred many times. The chain combines TRBV2 with TRBJ2-1, with TRBD2 matching 14 bases. This CDR3 is built from 18 residues. Germline CDR1 is SNHLY and CDR2 is FYNNEI. With 5 bases clipped from V and 1 base from J, the junction kept 7 bases outside the gene matches. The CDR3 nucleotides read TGTGCCAGCAGTCCTCGACTAGCGGGAGGGCCTTCCTACAATGAGCAGTTCTTC. Protein sequence: CASSPRLAGGPSYNEQFF. The whole variable domain, filled in from reference TRBV2 and TRBJ2-1, reads EPEVTQTPSHQVTQMGQEVILRCVPISNHLYFYWYRQILGQKVEFLVSFYNNEISEKSEIFDDQFSVERPDGSNFTLKIRSTKLEDSAMYFCASSPRLAGGPSYNEQFFGPGTRLTVL.

This clonotype has a count of ten or more. The chain carries TRBV6-1 and TRBJ2-1, with 14 positions matching TRBD2. The V gene end was trimmed by 5 bases and the J gene end by 9 bases; junction bases not matched to a gene: 6. Germline V CDR1 and CDR2: MNHNS, SASEGT. This CDR3 has 15 amino acids. The CDR3 loop is CASSSGLAGVSEQFF. For the CDR3, the DNA is TGTGCCAGCAGTTCGGGACTAGCGGGAGTCAGTGAGCAGTTCTTC.

In DNA, the CDR3 is TGTGCCAGCAACCCATCGGACAACCCGGACGGTGAGAACACCGGGGAGCTGTTTTTT. Its protein is CASNPSDNPDGENTGELFF. The chain carries TRBV7-9 and TRBJ2-2, with D perhaps matching TRBD1 (5 bases). Trimming removed 7 bases from V and 1 base from J, with 25 bases in between. This CDR3 spans 19 amino acids. Germline CDR1 is SEHNR and CDR2 is FQNEAQ (reference sequence). Full variable domain (outside the CDR3, taken from reference TRBV7-9 and TRBJ2-2): DTGVSQNPRHKITKRGQNVTFRCDPISEHNRLYWYRQTLGQGPEFLTYFQNEAQLEKSRLLSDRFSAERPKGSFSTLEIQRTEQGDSAMYLCASNPSDNPDGENTGELFFGEGSRLTVL.

This clonotype was recorded at least ten times. In DNA form, the CDR3 reads TGTGCCAGCAGTTACGAGAACAACAGGGTGGACACTGAAGCTTTCTTT. Amino acids: CASSYENNRVDTEAFF. The rearrangement links TRBV6-5 to TRBJ1-1, with a weak D call TRBD1 (6 bases). The CDR3 has 16 amino acids. Germline CDR1 and CDR2: MNHEY and SVGAGI. Trimming removed 2 bases at V and 3 bases at J, with 16 bases between.

The rearrangement joins TRBV5-1 to TRBJ1-2; 11 nucleotides match TRBD1. With 4 bases clipped from V and 1 base from J, the junction kept 6 bases outside the gene matches. The CDR3 has 16 residues. Germline CDR1 reads SGHRS; CDR2 reads YFSETQ. The CDR3 nucleotides read TGCGCCAGCAGCAGGACAGGGGGCGGTTATAACTATGGCTACACCTTC. This encodes CASSRTGGGYNYGYTF.

The sample holds many counts of this clonotype. The rearrangement joins TRBV18 to TRBJ1-2; 7 bases are a match to TRBD1. The CDR3 is made up of 15 amino acids. J lost 4 bases, V lost 0 bases, and 5 bases had no gene match. Germline V CDR1 and CDR2: KGHSH, LQKENI. The chain's CDR3 is CASSPPSTGTYGYTF. CDR3 sequence (DNA): TGTGCCAGCTCACCACCGTCGACAGGGACCTATGGCTACACCTTC.

This chain uses TRBV2 with TRBJ1-2, with TRBD1 identical over 8 bases. This CDR3 spans 13 amino acids. The trim removed 9 bases at V and 8 bases at J, leaving 11 bases unmatched. Germline V gene sequence: CDR1 SNHLY, CDR2 FYNNEI. In DNA, the CDR3 is TGTGCCAGTGGGACAGGCCAACCCAGGGGCTACACCTTC. Translation: CASGTGQPRGYTF.

This clonotype appeared many times. The CDR3 is CASSYGQGPYEQYF. The CDR3 nucleotides are TGTGCCAGCAGTTACGGTCAGGGGCCCTACGAGCAGTACTTC. This rearrangement joins TRBV6-5 to TRBJ2-7; possibly TRBD1 for D (6 bases). CDR1 MNHEY and CDR2 SVGAGI come from the germline V gene. V lost 2 bases to trimming and J lost 2 bases, with 10 bases between them. The CDR3 runs 14 residues.

This clonotype was counted only a few times. J is TRBJ2-1 and V is TRBV28; D not certain. The length of the CDR3 is 13 residues. V lost 5 bases and J lost 7, with 12 bases in between. Germline lookup yields CDR1 MDHEN and CDR2 SYDVKM. The CDR3 spells CASSRPIRNEQFF. The CDR3 DNA sequence: TGTGCCAGCAGTCGGCCTATACGGAATGAGCAGTTCTTC.

With regard to this clonotype: Possible read error: a much larger clone is one base away. CDR3 loop: CASSRDMGEPFF. The CDR3 bases are TGTGCCAGTTCCAGGGATATGGGGGAGCCGTTTTTT. The chain links TRBV19 to TRBJ2-2; tentatively, D is TRBD1 or TRBD2 (5 bases each). The germline V gene has CDR1 LNHDA and CDR2 SQIVND (reference sequence). This CDR3 region has 12 residues.

This clonotype was seen a handful of times. The V and J genes are TRBV11-2 and TRBJ2-1, with D unresolved. Germline V gene lookup returns CDR1 SGHAT and CDR2 FQNNGV. V lost 6 bases to trimming and J lost 6 bases, with 15 bases between them. The CDR3 contains 14 residues. CDR3 coding DNA: TGTGCCAGCAGGGGTCGGAATAGGCGCAATGAGCAGTTCTTC. Amino acids: CASRGRNRRNEQFF.

This clonotype came up many times. V is TRBV7-9 and J is TRBJ1-3; D uncertain. CDR3 size: 13 residues. CDR1 and CDR2 from the germline V gene are SEHNR and FQNEAQ (reference sequence). V dropped 1 base and J dropped 10 bases, with 11 bases sitting between them. The CDR3 sequence is CASSLGAVETIYF. The CDR3 DNA sequence: TGTGCCAGCAGCTTAGGCGCAGTGGAAACCATATATTTT.

The V call is TRBV30, the J call TRBJ2-1; D gene uncertain. Germline V gene sequence: CDR1 GTSNPN, CDR2 SVGIG (reference sequence). V was shortened by 2 bases and J by 2 bases, with 13 bases between the two germline ends. The CDR3 spans 15 residues. The CDR3 spells CAWSPGDFPYNEQFF. The CDR3 DNA reads as TGTGCCTGGAGTCCCGGAGACTTTCCCTACAATGAGCAGTTCTTC. Looking up the rest from reference TRBV30 and TRBJ2-1 gives the full variable domain: SQTIHQWPATLVQPVGSPLSLECTVEGTSNPNLYWYRQAAGRGLQLLFYSVGIGQISSEVPQNLSASRPQDRQFILSSKKLLLSDSGFYLCAWSPGDFPYNEQFFGPGTRLTVL.

This clonotype came up many times. The chain employs TRBV2 and TRBJ2-7, with D tentatively TRBD2 (5 bases). Germline CDR1 is SNHLY and CDR2 is FYNNEI. The CDR3 runs to 12 residues. The V end lost 6 bases, the J end lost 6 bases, and 12 bases lay between the germline ends. CDR3 DNA: TGTGCCAGCAGAAAGACGGGGAGCGAGCAGTACTTC. This sequence encodes CASRKTGSEQYF.

Details on this clonotype: This may be a read error: a much more frequent sequence differs by one nucleotide. This CDR3 reads CAFTQGHEQYF. The DNA for the CDR3 is TGTGCCTTTACACAGGGTCACGAGCAGTACTTC. V is TRBV30 and J is TRBJ2-7; a possible D gene is TRBD1 (6 bases). V lost 7 bases to trimming and J lost 5 bases, with 12 bases between them. This CDR3 has 11 residues. CDR1 and CDR2 from the germline V gene are GTSNPN and SVGIG (reference sequence).

This clonotype was seen more than once but under ten times. The chain recombines TRBV28 with TRBJ2-5; 12 bases are a match to TRBD2. This CDR3 region has 15 residues. V trimming: 4 bases; J trimming: 5 bases; junction bases outside the gene matches: 5. From germline, CDR1 is MDHEN and CDR2 SYDVKM. The chain's CDR3 is CASSYPGLAGETQYF. The CDR3 bases are TGTGCCAGCAGTTACCCGGGACTAGCGGGCGAGACCCAGTACTTC.

This clonotype has a handful of counts. The chain joins TRBV7-6 to TRBJ2-3; 12 bases are shared with TRBD2. Germline CDR1 reads SGHVS; CDR2 reads FNYEAQ. V shed 7 bases and J 6 bases; nucleotides not matched to a gene: 8. The CDR3 sequence is 15 residues long. CDR3 sequence reads: CASNPLAGGGDTQYF. The CDR3 bases are TGTGCCAGCAATCCACTAGCGGGAGGAGGTGATACGCAGTATTTT.

This clonotype was found a few times. The rearrangement joins TRBV19 to TRBJ1-5, with D possibly being TRBD1 (6 bases). The CDR3 contains 15 residues. V was pared by 1 base and J by 2 bases, with 9 bases between. Germline V CDR1 and CDR2: LNHDA, SQIVND (reference sequence). In nucleotides, the CDR3 is TGTGCCAGTAGTATAGGGAGACAGGGCAATCAGCCCCAGCATTTT. It encodes CASSIGRQGNQPQHF. The full variable domain, its missing parts supplied by reference TRBV19 and TRBJ1-5, is DGGITQSPKYLFRKEGQNVTLSCEQNLNHDAMYWYRQDPGQGLRLIYYSQIVNDFQKGDIAEGYSVSREKKESFPLTVTSAQKNPTAFYLCASSIGRQGNQPQHFGDGTRLSIL.

This clonotype showed up just a few times. The rearrangement uses TRBV18 and TRBJ2-2, with 7 bases fitting TRBD1. The trim removed 0 bases at V and 1 base at J, leaving 2 bases unmatched. Germline values: CDR1 KGHSH, CDR2 LQKENI. The CDR3 runs to 16 residues. The chain's CDR3 is CASSPPGQMNTGELFF. The CDR3 DNA follows: TGTGCCAGCTCACCACCGGGACAGATGAACACCGGGGAGCTGTTTTTT.

This clonotype was found many times. The rearrangement uses TRBV7-2 and TRBJ2-7; D uncertain. Per the germline V gene, CDR1 is SGHTA and CDR2 is FQGNSA. The CDR3 length is 14 residues. Deletions cut 1 base from V and 7 bases from J, with 14 bases between. CDR3 sequence reads: CASSLDSHFGEQYF. In DNA, the CDR3 is TGTGCCAGCAGCTTAGATTCTCACTTCGGGGAGCAGTACTTC.

A single count supports this clonotype. The chain recombines TRBV20-1 with TRBJ1-4; weak D call: TRBD1 (6 bases). The CDR3 has 12 residues. CDR1 DFQATT and CDR2 SNEGSKA come from the germline V gene (reference sequence). The V end lost 1 base, the J end lost 7 bases, and 7 bases lay between the germline ends. The CDR3 DNA follows: TGCAGTGCTAGAGTAGGGGGTGAAAAACTGTTTTTT. Its translation: CSARVGGEKLFF.

This clonotype was detected ten times or more. The chain combines TRBV5-1 with TRBJ2-7; TRBD1 aligns across 12 bases. Per the germline V gene, CDR1 is SGHRS and CDR2 is YFSETQ. After removal of 3 bases from V and 6 bases from J, the junction contained 13 bases not matched to a gene. The CDR3 runs 17 residues. The CDR3 DNA is TGCGCCAGCAGCTCTACGTCGGGACAGGGGGCAACGAGCGAGCAGTACTTC. This codes for CASSSTSGQGATSEQYF.